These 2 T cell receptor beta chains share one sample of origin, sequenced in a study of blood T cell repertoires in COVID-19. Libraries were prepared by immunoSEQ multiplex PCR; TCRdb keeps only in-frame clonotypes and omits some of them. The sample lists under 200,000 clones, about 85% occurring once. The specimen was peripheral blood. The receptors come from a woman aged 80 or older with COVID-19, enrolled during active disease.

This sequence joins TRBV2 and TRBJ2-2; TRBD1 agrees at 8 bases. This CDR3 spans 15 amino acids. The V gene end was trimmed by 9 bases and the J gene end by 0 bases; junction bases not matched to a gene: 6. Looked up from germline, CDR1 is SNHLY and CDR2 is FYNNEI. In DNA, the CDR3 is TGTGCCAGTGTCCGGGACAGGACGAACACCGGGGAGCTGTTTTTT. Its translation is CASVRDRTNTGELFF.

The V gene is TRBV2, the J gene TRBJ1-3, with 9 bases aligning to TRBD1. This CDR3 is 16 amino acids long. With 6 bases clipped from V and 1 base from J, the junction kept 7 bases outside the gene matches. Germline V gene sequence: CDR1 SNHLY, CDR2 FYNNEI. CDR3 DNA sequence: TGTGCCAGCAGCTTCGGGACAGGGCGTTCTGGAAACACCATATATTTT. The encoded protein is CASSFGTGRSGNTIYF.